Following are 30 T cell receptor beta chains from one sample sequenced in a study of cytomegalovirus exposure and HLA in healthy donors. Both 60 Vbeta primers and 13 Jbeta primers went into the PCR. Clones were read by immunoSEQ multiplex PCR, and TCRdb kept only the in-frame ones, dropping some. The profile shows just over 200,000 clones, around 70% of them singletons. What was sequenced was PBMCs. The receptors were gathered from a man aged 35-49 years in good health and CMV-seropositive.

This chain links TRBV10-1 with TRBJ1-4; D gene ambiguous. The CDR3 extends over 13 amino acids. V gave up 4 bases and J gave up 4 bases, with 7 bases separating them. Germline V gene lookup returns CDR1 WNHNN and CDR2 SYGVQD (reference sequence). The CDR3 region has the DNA TGCGCCAGCAGTGCCGGGGTTAATGAAAAACTGTTTTTT. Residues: CASSAGVNEKLFF.

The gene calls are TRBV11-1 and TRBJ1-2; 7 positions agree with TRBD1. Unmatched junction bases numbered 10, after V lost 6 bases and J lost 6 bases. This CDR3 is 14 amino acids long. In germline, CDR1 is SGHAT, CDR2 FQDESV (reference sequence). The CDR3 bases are TGTGCCAGCAGGGATCCCGGGACAGCCGATGGCTACACCTTC. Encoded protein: CASRDPGTADGYTF.

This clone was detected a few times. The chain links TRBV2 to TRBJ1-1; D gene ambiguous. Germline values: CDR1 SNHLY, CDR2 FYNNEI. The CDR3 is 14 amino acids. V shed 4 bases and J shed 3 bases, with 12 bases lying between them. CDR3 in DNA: TGTGCCAGCAGTGTCAGGTTGGGAGACACTGAAGCTTTCTTT. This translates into CASSVRLGDTEAFF.

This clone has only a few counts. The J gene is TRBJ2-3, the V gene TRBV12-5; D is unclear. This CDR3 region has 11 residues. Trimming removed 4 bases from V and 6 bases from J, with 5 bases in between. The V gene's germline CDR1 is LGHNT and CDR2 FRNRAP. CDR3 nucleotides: TGTGCTAGTGGTTATATGGATACGCAGTATTTT. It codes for CASGYMDTQYF.

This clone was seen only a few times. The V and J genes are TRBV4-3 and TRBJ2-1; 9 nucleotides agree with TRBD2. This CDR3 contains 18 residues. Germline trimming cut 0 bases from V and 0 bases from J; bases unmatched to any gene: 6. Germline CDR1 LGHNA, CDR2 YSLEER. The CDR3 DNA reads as TGCGCCAGCAGCCAAGATGGCAGCGGGGGGACCTCCTACAATGAGCAGTTCTTC. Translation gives CASSQDGSGGTSYNEQFF.

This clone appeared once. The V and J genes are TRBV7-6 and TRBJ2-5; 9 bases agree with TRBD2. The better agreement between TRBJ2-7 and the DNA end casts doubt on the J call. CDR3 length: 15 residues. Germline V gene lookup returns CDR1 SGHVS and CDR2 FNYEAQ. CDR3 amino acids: CASSLDGTSYHEQYF. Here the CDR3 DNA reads TGTGCCAGCAGCTTAGACGGGACTAGCTACCACGAGCAGTACTTC.

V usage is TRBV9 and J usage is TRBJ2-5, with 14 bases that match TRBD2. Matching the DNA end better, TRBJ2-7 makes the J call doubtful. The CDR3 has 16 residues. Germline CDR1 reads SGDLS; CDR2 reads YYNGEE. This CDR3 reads CASSFSGLAGGGEQYF. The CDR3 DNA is TGTGCCAGCAGCTTTAGTGGACTAGCGGGGGGAGGCGAGCAGTACTTC.

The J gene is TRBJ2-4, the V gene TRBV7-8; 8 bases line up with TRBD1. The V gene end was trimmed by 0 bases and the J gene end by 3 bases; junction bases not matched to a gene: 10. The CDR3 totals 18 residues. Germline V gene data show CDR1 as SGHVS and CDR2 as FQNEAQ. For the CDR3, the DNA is TGTGCCAGCAGCTTAGCCCCGAGGACAGGGAAGGACAAAAACATTCAGTACTTC. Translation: CASSLAPRTGKDKNIQYF. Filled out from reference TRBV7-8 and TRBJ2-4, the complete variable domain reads GAGVSQSPRYKVAKRGQDVALRCDPISGHVSLFWYQQALGQGPEFLTYFQNEAQLDKSGLPSDRFFAERPEGSVSTLKIQRTQQEDSAVYLCASSLAPRTGKDKNIQYFGAGTRLSVL.

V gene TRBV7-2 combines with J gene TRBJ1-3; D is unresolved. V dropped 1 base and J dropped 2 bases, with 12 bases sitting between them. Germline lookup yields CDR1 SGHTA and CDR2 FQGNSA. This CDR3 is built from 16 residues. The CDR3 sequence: CASSLEAGAAGNTIYF. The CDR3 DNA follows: TGTGCCAGCAGCTTAGAAGCTGGAGCCGCTGGAAACACCATATATTTT.

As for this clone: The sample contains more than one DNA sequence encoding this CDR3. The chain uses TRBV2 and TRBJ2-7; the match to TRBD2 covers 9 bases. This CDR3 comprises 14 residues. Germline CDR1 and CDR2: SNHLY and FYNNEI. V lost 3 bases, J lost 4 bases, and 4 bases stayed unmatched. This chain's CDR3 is CASSEAGGGYEQYF. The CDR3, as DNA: TGTGCCAGCAGTGAGGCGGGGGGGGGATACGAGCAGTACTTC.

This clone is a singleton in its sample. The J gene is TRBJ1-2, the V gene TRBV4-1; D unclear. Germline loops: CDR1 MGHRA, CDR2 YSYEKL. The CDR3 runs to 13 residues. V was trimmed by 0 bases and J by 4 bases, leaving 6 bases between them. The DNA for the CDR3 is TGCGCCAGCAGCCAAGACGAGAGCTATGGCTACACCTTC. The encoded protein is CASSQDESYGYTF.

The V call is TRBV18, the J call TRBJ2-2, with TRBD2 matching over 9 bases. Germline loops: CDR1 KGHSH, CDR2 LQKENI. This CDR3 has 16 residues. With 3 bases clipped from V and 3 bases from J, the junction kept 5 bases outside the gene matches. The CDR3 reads CASSPRLAEDTGELFF. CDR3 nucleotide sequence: TGTGCCAGCTCACCCAGACTAGCGGAAGACACCGGGGAGCTGTTTTTT. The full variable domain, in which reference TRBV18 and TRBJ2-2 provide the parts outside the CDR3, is NAGVMQNPRHLVRRRGQEARLRCSPMKGHSHVYWYRQLPEEGLKFMVYLQKENIIDESGMPKERFSAEFPKEGPSILRIQQVVRGDSAAYFCASSPRLAEDTGELFFGEGSRLTVL.

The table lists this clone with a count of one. The CDR3 DNA reads as TGCAGCGGACTGAGGAGAAACACCATATATTTT. This codes for CSGLRRNTIYF. V and J are TRBV29-1 and TRBJ1-3; D is undetermined. The CDR3 extends over 11 amino acids. V lost 7 bases and J 5 bases, leaving 9 bases between the germline ends. Germline values: CDR1 SQVTM, CDR2 ANQGSEA.

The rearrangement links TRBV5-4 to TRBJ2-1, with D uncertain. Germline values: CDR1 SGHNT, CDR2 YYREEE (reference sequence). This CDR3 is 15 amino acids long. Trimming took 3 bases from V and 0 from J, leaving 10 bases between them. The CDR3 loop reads CASSWRRSSYNEQFF. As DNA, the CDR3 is TGTGCCAGCAGCTGGCGGCGTAGCTCCTACAATGAGCAGTTCTTC.

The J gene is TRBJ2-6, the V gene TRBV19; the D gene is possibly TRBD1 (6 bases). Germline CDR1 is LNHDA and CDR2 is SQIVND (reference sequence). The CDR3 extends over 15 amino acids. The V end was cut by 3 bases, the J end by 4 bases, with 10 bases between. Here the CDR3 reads CASSIPGQGANVLTF. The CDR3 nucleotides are TGTGCCAGTAGTATCCCAGGACAGGGGGCCAACGTCCTGACTTTC.

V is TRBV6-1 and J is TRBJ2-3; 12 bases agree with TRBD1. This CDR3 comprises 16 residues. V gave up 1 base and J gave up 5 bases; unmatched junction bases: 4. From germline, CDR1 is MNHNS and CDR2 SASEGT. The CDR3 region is CASSEVGQGAGDTQYF. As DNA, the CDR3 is TGTGCCAGCAGTGAAGTGGGACAGGGGGCTGGAGATACGCAGTATTTT.

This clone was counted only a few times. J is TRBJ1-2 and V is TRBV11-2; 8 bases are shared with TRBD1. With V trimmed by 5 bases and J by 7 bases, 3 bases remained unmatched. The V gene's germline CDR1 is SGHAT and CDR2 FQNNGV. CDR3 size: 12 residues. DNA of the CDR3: TGTGCCAGCAGCCGGACAGGGCCTGGCTACACCTTC. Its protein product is CASSRTGPGYTF.

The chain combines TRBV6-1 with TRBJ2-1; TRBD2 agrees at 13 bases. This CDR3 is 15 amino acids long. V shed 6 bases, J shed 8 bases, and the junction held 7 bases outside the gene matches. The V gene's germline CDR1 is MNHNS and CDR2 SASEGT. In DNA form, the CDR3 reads TGTGCCAGCAGCCAACTAGCGGGGGGGCTCTATGAGCAGTTCTTC. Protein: CASSQLAGGLYEQFF.

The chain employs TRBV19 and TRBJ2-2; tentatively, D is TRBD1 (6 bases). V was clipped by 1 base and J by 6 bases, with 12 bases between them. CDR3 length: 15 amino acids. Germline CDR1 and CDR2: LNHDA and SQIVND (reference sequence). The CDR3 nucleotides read TGTGCCAGTAGTATAGTGGGGGCCGGTTCCGGGGAGCTGTTTTTT. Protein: CASSIVGAGSGELFF.

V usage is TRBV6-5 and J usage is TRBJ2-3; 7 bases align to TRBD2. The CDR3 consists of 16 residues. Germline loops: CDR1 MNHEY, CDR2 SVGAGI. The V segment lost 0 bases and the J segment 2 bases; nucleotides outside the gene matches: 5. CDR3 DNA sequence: TGTGCCAGCAGTTACTCCCCGGGGAGGGACACAGATACGCAGTATTTT. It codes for CASSYSPGRDTDTQYF.

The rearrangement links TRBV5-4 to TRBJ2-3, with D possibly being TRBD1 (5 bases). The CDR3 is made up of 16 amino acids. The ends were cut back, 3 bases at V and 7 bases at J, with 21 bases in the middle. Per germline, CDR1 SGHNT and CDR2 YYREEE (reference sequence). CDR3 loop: CASSSDSPFASNTQYF. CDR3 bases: TGTGCCAGCAGCTCAGACAGCCCCTTCGCCTCCAATACGCAGTATTTT.

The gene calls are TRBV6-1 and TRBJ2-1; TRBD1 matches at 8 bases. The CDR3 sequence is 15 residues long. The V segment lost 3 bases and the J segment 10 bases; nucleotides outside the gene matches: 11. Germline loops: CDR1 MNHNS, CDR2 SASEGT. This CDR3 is CASSDPQGARSEQFF. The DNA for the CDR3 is TGTGCCAGCAGTGACCCCCAGGGGGCGCGATCCGAGCAGTTCTTC.

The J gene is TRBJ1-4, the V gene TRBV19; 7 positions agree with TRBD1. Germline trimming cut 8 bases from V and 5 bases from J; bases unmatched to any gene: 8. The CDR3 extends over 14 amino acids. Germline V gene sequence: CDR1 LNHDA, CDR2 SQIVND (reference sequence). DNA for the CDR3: TGTGCCAGTCGACCGACAGGGCGGAATGAAAAACTGTTTTTT. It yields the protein CASRPTGRNEKLFF.

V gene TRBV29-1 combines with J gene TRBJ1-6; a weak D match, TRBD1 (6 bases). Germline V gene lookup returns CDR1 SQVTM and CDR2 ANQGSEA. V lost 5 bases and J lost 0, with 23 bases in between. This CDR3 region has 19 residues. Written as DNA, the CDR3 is TGCAGCGTTACCCGGGGGGGGCCCTACCATAGCTCCTATAATTCACCCCTCCACTTT. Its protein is CSVTRGGPYHSSYNSPLHF.

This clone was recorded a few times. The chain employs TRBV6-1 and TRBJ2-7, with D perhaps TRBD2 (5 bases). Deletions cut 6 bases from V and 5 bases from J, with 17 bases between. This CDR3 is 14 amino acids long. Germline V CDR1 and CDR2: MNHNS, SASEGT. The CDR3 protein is CASRGVERPNEQYF. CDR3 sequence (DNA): TGTGCCAGCAGGGGAGTAGAAAGGCCTAACGAGCAGTACTTC.

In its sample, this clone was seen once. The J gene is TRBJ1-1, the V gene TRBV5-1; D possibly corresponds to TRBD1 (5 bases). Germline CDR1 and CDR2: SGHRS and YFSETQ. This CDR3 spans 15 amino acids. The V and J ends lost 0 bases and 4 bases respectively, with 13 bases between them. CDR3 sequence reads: CASSLGGTGGTEAFF. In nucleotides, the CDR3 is TGCGCCAGCAGCTTGGGAGGGACGGGGGGCACTGAAGCTTTCTTT.

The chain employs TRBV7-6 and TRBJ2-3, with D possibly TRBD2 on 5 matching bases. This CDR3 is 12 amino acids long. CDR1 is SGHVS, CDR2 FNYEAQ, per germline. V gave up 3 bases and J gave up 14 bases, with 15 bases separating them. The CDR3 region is CASSFGVRELYF. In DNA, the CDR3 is TGTGCCAGCAGCTTCGGGGTTCGGGAACTGTATTTT. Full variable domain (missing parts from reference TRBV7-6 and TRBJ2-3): GAGVSQSPRYKVTKRGQDVALRCDPISGHVSLYWYRQALGQGPEFLTYFNYEAQQDKSGLPNDRFSAERPEGSISTLTIQRTEQRDSAMYRCASSFGVRELYFGPGTRLTVL.

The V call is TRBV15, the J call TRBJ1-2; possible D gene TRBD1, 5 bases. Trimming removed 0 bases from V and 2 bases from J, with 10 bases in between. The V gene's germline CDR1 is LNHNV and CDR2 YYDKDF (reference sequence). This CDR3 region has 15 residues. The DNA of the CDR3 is TGTGCCACCAGCAGAGAGGCGCGGGGGAACTATGGCTACACCTTC. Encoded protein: CATSREARGNYGYTF.

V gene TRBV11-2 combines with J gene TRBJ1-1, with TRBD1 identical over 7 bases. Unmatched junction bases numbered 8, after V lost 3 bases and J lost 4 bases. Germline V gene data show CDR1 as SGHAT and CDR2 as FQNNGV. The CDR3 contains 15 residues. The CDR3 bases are TGTGCCAGCAGCTTTGATCCTACAGGGGCCACTGAAGCTTTCTTT. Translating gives CASSFDPTGATEAFF.

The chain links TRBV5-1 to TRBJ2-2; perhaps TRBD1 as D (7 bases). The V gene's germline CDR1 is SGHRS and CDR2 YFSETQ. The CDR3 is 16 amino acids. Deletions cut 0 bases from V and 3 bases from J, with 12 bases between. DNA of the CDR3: TGCGCCAGCAGCTTGGTTAGCAGGGGGGACACCGGGGAGCTGTTTTTT. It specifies CASSLVSRGDTGELFF.